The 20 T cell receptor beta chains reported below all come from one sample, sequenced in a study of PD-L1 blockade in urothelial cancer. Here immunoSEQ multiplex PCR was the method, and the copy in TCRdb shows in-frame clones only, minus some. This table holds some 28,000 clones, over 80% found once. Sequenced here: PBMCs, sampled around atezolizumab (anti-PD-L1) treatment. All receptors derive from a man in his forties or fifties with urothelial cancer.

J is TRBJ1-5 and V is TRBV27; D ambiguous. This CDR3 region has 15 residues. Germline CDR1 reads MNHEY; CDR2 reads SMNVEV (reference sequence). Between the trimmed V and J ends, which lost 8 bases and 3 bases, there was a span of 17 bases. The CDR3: CASGLAGPSNQPQHF. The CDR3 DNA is TGTGCCAGCGGGCTGGCGGGTCCTTCCAATCAGCCCCAGCATTTT.

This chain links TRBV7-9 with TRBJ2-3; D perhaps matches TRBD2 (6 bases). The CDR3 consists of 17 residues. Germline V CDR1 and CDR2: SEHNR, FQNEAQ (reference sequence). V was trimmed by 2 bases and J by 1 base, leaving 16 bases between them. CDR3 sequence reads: CASSLYGTHAGTDTQYF. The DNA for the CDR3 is TGTGCCAGCAGCTTATACGGGACTCACGCTGGCACAGATACGCAGTATTTT.

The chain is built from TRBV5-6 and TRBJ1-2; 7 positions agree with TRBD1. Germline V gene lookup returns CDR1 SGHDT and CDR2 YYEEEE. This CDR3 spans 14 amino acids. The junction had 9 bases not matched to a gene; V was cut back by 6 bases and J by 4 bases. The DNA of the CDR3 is TGTGCCAGCACCCTTGGGGGACAGATCTATGGCTACACCTTC. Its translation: CASTLGGQIYGYTF. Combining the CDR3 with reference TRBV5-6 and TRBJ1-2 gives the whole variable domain DAGVTQSPTHLIKTRGQQVTLRCSPKSGHDTVSWYQQALGQGPQFIFQYYEEEERQRGNFPDRFSGHQFPNYSSELNVNALLLGDSALYLCASTLGGQIYGYTFGSGTRLTVV.

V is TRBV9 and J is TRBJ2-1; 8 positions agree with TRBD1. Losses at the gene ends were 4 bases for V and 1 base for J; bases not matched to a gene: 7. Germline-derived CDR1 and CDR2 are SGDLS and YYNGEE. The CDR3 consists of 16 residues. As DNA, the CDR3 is TGTGCCAGCAGCCCGCGCGGACAGGGTTCCTACAATGAGCAGTTCTTC. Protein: CASSPRGQGSYNEQFF.

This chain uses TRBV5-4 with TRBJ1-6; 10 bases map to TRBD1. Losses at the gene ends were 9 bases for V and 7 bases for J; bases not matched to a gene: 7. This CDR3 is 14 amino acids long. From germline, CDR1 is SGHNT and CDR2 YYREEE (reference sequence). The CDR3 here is CATGRDRGNSPLHF. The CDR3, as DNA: TGTGCCACCGGCCGGGACAGGGGCAATTCACCCCTCCACTTT.

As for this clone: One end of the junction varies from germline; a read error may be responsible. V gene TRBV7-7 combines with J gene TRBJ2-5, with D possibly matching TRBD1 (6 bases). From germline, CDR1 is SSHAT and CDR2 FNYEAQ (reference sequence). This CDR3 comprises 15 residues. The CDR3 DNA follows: TGTGCTAGCAGTTTTACCGGGACACCCCAAGAGACCCAGTACTTC. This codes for CASSFTGTPQETQYF. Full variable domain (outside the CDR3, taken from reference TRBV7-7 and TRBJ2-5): GAGVSQSPRYKVTKRGQDVTLRCDPISSHATLYWYQQALGQGPEFLTYFNYEAQPDKSGLPSDRFSAERPEGSISTLTIQRTEQRDSAMYRCASSFTGTPQETQYFGPGTRLLVL.

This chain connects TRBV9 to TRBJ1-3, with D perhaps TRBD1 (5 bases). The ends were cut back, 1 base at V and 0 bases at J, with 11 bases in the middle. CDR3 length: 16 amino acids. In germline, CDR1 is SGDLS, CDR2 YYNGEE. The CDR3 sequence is CASSVQGHISGNTIYF. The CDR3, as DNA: TGTGCCAGCAGCGTACAAGGACACATCTCTGGAAACACCATATATTTT.

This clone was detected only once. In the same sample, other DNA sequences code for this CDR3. The CDR3 coding sequence is TGCGCCAGCAGCTTAGATCGGGGGGGGGAGACCCAGTACTTC. It codes for CASSLDRGGETQYF. The chain combines TRBV5-1 with TRBJ2-5; the match to TRBD2 covers 8 bases. Germline V gives CDR1 SGHRS, CDR2 YFSETQ. The trim removed 2 bases at V and 5 bases at J, leaving 5 bases unmatched. There are 14 residues in the CDR3.

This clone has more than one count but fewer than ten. DNA for the CDR3: TGTGCCAGCTCTACCGGGGAGCTTGGGCAGCCCCAGCATTTT. Amino acid sequence: CASSTGELGQPQHF. The chain joins TRBV18 to TRBJ1-5; D uncertain. The ends were cut back, 6 bases at V and 7 bases at J, with 16 bases in the middle. There are 14 residues in the CDR3. Germline V lookup: CDR1 KGHSH, CDR2 LQKENI.

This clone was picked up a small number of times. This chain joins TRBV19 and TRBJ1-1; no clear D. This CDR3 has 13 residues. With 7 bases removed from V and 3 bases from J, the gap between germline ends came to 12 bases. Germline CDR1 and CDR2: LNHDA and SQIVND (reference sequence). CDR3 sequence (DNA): TGTGCCAGTACCCTCCGCGGGTACACTGAAGCTTTCTTT. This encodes CASTLRGYTEAFF.

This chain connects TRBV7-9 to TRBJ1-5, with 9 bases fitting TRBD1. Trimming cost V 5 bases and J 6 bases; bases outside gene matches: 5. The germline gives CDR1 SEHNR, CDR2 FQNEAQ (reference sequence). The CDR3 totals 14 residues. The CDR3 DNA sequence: TGTGCCAGCAGCCCGACAGGGGGTGGTCAGCCCCAGCATTTT. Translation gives CASSPTGGGQPQHF.

Here the CDR3 reads CASSVRAGTGLNEQFF. As DNA, the CDR3 is TGTGCCAGCAGTGTCCGGGCGGGGACAGGGTTAAATGAGCAGTTCTTC. The chain employs TRBV6-4 and TRBJ2-1, with TRBD1 matching over 9 bases. The germline CDR1 and CDR2 sequences are MRHNA and SNTAGT. V trimming: 4 bases; J trimming: 7 bases; junction bases outside the gene matches: 11. The length of the CDR3 is 16 residues.

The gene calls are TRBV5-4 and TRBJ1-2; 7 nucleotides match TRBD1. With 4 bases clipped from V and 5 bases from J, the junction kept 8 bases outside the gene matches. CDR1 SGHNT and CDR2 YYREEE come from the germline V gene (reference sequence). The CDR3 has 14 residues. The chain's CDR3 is CASSANRGQYGYTF. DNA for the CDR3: TGTGCCAGCAGCGCGAACCGGGGACAGTATGGCTACACCTTC.

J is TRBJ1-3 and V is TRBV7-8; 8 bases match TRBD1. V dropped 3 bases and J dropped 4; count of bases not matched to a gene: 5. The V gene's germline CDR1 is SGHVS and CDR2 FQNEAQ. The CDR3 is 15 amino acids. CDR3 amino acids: CASSFRRGRGNTIYF. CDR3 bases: TGTGCCAGCAGCTTCCGCAGGGGGCGCGGAAACACCATATATTTT.

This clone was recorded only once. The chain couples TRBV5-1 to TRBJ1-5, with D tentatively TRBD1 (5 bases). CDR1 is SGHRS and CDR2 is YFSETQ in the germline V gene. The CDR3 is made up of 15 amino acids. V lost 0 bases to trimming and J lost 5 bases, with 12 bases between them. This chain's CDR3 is CASSLVAGPDQPQHF. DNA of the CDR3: TGCGCCAGCAGCTTGGTGGCAGGGCCCGATCAGCCCCAGCATTTT. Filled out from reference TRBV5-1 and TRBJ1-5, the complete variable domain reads KAGVTQTPRYLIKTRGQQVTLSCSPISGHRSVSWYQQTPGQGLQFLFEYFSETQRNKGNFPGRFSGRQFSNSRSEMNVSTLELGDSALYLCASSLVAGPDQPQHFGDGTRLSIL.

The DNA of the CDR3 is TGTGCCAGCAGTTACGGGCAGAACACTGAAGCTTTCTTT. Amino acids: CASSYGQNTEAFF. This rearrangement joins TRBV6-5 to TRBJ1-1, with D unclear. The CDR3 contains 13 residues. The V gene's germline CDR1 is MNHEY and CDR2 SVGAGI. Trimming left V 2 bases short and J 1 base short, with 5 bases between.

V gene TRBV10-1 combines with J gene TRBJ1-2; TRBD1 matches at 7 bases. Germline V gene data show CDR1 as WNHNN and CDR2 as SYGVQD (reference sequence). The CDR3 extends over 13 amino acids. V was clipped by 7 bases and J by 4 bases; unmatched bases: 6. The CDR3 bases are TGCGCCAGCACCCCAGGGGGTGGCTATGGCTACACCTTC. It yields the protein CASTPGGGYGYTF.

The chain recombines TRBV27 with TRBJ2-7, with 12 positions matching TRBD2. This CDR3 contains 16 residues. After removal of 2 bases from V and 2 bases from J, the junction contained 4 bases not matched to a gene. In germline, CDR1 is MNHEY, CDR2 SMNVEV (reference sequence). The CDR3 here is CASSLRTSGTPYEQYF. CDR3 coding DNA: TGTGCCAGCAGTTTACGGACTAGCGGGACCCCCTACGAGCAGTACTTC.

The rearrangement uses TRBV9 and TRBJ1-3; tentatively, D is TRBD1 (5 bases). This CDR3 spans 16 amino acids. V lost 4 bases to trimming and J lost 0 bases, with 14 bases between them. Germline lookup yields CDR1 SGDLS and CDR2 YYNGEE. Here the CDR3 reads CASSPHAGRSGNTIYF. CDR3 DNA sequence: TGTGCCAGCAGCCCACACGCGGGACGCTCTGGAAACACCATATATTTT.

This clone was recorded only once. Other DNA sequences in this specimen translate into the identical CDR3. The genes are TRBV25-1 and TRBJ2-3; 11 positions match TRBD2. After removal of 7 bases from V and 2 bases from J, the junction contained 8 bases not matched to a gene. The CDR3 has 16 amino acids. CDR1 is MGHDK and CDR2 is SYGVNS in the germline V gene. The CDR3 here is CASNPGTSGNTDTQYF. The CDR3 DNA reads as TGTGCCAGCAATCCCGGGACTAGCGGTAACACAGATACGCAGTATTTT.